The 28 T cell receptor beta chains below were found in one sample sequenced in a study of control samples from healthy donors and cancer patients. The assay was immunoSEQ multiplex PCR, and TCRdb's table has in-frame clones only and misses some. The sample lists approximately 59,000 clones, 87% occurring once. Sample: PBMCs. These receptors were obtained from a woman between 55 and 75 years old with lung cancer.

This chain links TRBV18 with TRBJ2-1; tentatively, D is TRBD1 or TRBD2 (7 bases each). V was cut by 5 bases and J by 9 bases, with 17 bases left in between. This CDR3 contains 14 residues. Germline lookup yields CDR1 KGHSH and CDR2 LQKENI. The CDR3 reads CASSKVRGGVEQFF. For the CDR3, the DNA is TGTGCCAGCTCAAAGGTCAGGGGGGGAGTTGAGCAGTTCTTC.

The genes are TRBV2 and TRBJ1-5; D possibly corresponds to TRBD1 (6 bases). Germline values: CDR1 SNHLY, CDR2 FYNNEI. Trimming shortened V by 4 bases and J by 5 bases, and 9 bases separated the two germline ends. The CDR3 runs to 13 residues. CDR3 nucleotides: TGTGCCAGCAGTGGGGGGCCGTATCAGCCCCAGCATTTT. Its translation is CASSGGPYQPQHF.

The V call is TRBV7-9, the J call TRBJ1-6; D not resolved. The ends were cut back, 7 bases at V and 9 bases at J, with 16 bases in the middle. The CDR3 is 14 amino acids. Germline V lookup: CDR1 SEHNR, CDR2 FQNEAQ (reference sequence). The chain's CDR3 is CASTPSGLGSPLHF. The CDR3 DNA sequence: TGTGCCAGCACCCCCTCAGGCCTAGGTTCACCCCTCCACTTT.

CDR3 nucleotide sequence: TGTGCCACCAGCAGAGATGGGCAACGCAATCAGCCCCAGCATTTT. Its protein product is CATSRDGQRNQPQHF. The chain carries TRBV15 and TRBJ1-5; D is unresolved. V dropped 0 bases and J dropped 2 bases, with 8 bases sitting between them. There are 15 residues in the CDR3. Germline V lookup: CDR1 LNHNV, CDR2 YYDKDF (reference sequence).

The chain is built from TRBV10-1 and TRBJ2-5; possible D gene TRBD2, 5 bases. Germline CDR1 WNHNN, CDR2 SYGVQD (reference sequence). The CDR3 runs to 13 residues. With 4 bases removed from V and 5 bases from J, the gap between germline ends came to 11 bases. For the CDR3, the DNA is TGCGCCAGCAGTGTGAGGCGAGGGGAGACCCAGTACTTC. Translated, it gives CASSVRRGETQYF.

This sequence joins TRBV30 and TRBJ2-2; the match to TRBD2 covers 9 bases. The V and J ends lost 2 bases and 4 bases, in that order; junction bases with no gene match: 5. The CDR3 is made up of 15 amino acids. Germline CDR1 GTSNPN, CDR2 SVGIG (reference sequence). The CDR3 here is CAWSPYSGSTGELFF. CDR3 nucleotides: TGTGCCTGGAGTCCCTATAGCGGGAGCACCGGGGAGCTGTTTTTT.

The genes are TRBV18 and TRBJ2-1; 7 bases are shared with TRBD1. The CDR3 totals 16 residues. Germline V gives CDR1 KGHSH, CDR2 LQKENI. J was trimmed by 0 bases and V by 2 bases; bases with no gene match: 4. CDR3 DNA: TGTGCCAGCTCACCATTCACAGGGGACTCCTACAATGAGCAGTTCTTC. It encodes CASSPFTGDSYNEQFF. The full variable domain, in which reference TRBV18 and TRBJ2-1 provide the parts outside the CDR3, is NAGVMQNPRHLVRRRGQEARLRCSPMKGHSHVYWYRQLPEEGLKFMVYLQKENIIDESGMPKERFSAEFPKEGPSILRIQQVVRGDSAAYFCASSPFTGDSYNEQFFGPGTRLTVL.

The CDR3 loop reads CASSLARETDIQYF. The DNA of the CDR3 is TGTGCCAGCAGCTTGGCCCGGGAAACGGACATTCAGTACTTC. The V and J genes are TRBV5-5 and TRBJ2-4, with D possibly TRBD2 on 5 matching bases. Looked up from germline, CDR1 is SGHKS and CDR2 is YYEKEE (reference sequence). CDR3 size: 14 residues. The V end lost 0 bases, the J end lost 8 bases, and 12 bases lay between the germline ends.

The count of this clone is one. The rearrangement uses TRBV7-9 and TRBJ1-1; D gene uncertain. The germline V gene encodes CDR1 SEHNR and CDR2 FQNEAQ (reference sequence). CDR3 size: 12 residues. Trimming took off 0 bases at V and 6 bases at J, with 5 bases between the two ends. CDR3 nucleotides: TGTGCCAGCAGCTTAGCCGTACCTGAAGCTTTCTTT. Protein product: CASSLAVPEAFF.

The V and J genes are TRBV21-1 and TRBJ1-5. TRBV21-1 is given as a pseudogene. The CDR3 has 20 residues. The CDR3 DNA is TGTGCCAGCAGCAAAGGGCGTGGGGGACTCACAAGCTATAGCAATCAGCCCCAGCATTTT. Translation: CASSKGRGGLTSYSNQPQHF.

The rearrangement joins TRBV4-1 to TRBJ2-1, with D unclear. The CDR3 is made up of 15 amino acids. V was shortened by 5 bases and J by 0 bases, with 11 bases between the two germline ends. Germline V gives CDR1 MGHRA, CDR2 YSYEKL. In DNA, the CDR3 is TGCGCCAGCAGCGCCCCTGGCGGCTCCTACAATGAGCAGTTCTTC. Encoded protein: CASSAPGGSYNEQFF.

The V call is TRBV9, the J call TRBJ2-3; no definite D call. The length of the CDR3 is 13 residues. Germline V lookup: CDR1 SGDLS, CDR2 YYNGEE. Trimming removed 4 bases at V and 6 bases at J, with 12 bases between. The CDR3 nucleotides read TGTGCCAGCAGCCCCACACCCGTGGATACGCAGTATTTT. Residues: CASSPTPVDTQYF.

This chain uses TRBV2 with TRBJ2-7; D not resolved. The germline gives CDR1 SNHLY, CDR2 FYNNEI. This CDR3 has 13 residues. V gave up 8 bases and J gave up 3 bases, with 14 bases separating them. The CDR3 nucleotides are TGTGCCAGCGTGGAACCGCTTAACTACGAGCAGTACTTC. It encodes CASVEPLNYEQYF. The entire variable domain, with the rest obtained from reference TRBV2 and TRBJ2-7, is as follows: EPEVTQTPSHQVTQMGQEVILRCVPISNHLYFYWYRQILGQKVEFLVSFYNNEISEKSEIFDDQFSVERPDGSNFTLKIRSTKLEDSAMYFCASVEPLNYEQYFGPGTRLTVT.

This clone was found once. The chain uses TRBV6-1 and TRBJ2-5, with D maybe TRBD2 (5 bases). The CDR3 sequence is 14 residues long. Germline CDR1 and CDR2: MNHNS and SASEGT. V lost 1 base and J 1 base, leaving 7 bases between the germline ends. CDR3 in amino acids: CASSEGTVQETQYF. CDR3 nucleotide sequence: TGTGCCAGCAGTGAAGGGACTGTCCAAGAGACCCAGTACTTC.

The V call is TRBV12-3 or TRBV12-4, the J call TRBJ1-2; no reliable D call. The CDR3 runs to 12 residues. Between the trimmed V and J ends, which lost 6 bases and 6 bases, there was a span of 11 bases. The CDR3 nucleotides read TGTGCCAGCAGCCCGGGAGGGCATGGCTACACCTTC. This translates into CASSPGGHGYTF.

This chain connects TRBV5-4 to TRBJ1-2; the match to TRBD1 covers 10 bases. The CDR3 contains 15 residues. The germline CDR1 and CDR2 sequences are SGHNT and YYREEE (reference sequence). V lost 4 bases to trimming and J lost 1 base; unmatched junction nucleotides: 4. CDR3 in DNA: TGTGCCAGCAGCCGACAGGGGGCCTTTAACTATGGCTACACCTTC. Amino acids: CASSRQGAFNYGYTF.

The rearrangement joins TRBV10-2 to TRBJ2-3, with TRBD2 matching over 10 bases. Looked up from germline, CDR1 is WSHSY and CDR2 is SAAADI. V lost 5 bases and J lost 2; bases outside the gene matches: 4. The CDR3 is made up of 15 amino acids. The CDR3 nucleotides are TGCGCCAGCAGTCCTACTAGCGGGGCCACAGATACGCAGTATTTT. It specifies CASSPTSGATDTQYF.

This chain links TRBV2 with TRBJ2-7; the D call may be TRBD1 or TRBD2 (5 bases each). The CDR3 loop spans 16 amino acids. The germline V and J ends were trimmed by 6 bases and 0 bases, with 18 bases remaining between them. Germline V gene sequence: CDR1 SNHLY, CDR2 FYNNEI. The CDR3 here is CASRTPSGTLSYEQYF. The CDR3 DNA is TGTGCCAGCAGGACCCCCTCCGGGACGCTCTCCTACGAGCAGTACTTC. The full variable domain, rest sourced from reference TRBV2 and TRBJ2-7, is EPEVTQTPSHQVTQMGQEVILRCVPISNHLYFYWYRQILGQKVEFLVSFYNNEISEKSEIFDDQFSVERPDGSNFTLKIRSTKLEDSAMYFCASRTPSGTLSYEQYFGPGTRLTVT.

This chain links TRBV10-3 with TRBJ2-5; D ambiguous. CDR1 and CDR2 (germline): ENHRY, SYGVKD. V gave up 0 bases and J gave up 5 bases, with 10 bases separating them. The CDR3 covers 14 residues. The CDR3 spells CAISESMVGETQYF. DNA of the CDR3: TGTGCCATCAGTGAGTCGATGGTAGGGGAGACCCAGTACTTC.

This sequence joins TRBV3-1 (or the pseudogene TRBV3-2) and TRBJ1-2, with D possibly TRBD1 on 5 matching bases. Germline assignment: CDR1 LGHDT and CDR2 YNNKEL (reference sequence). This CDR3 region has 14 residues. V was trimmed by 0 bases and J by 8 bases, leaving 13 bases between them. The CDR3, as DNA: TGTGCCAGCAGCCAAGATGCAGGGATTGACGGCTACACCTTC. Amino acid sequence: CASSQDAGIDGYTF.

The chain joins TRBV2 to TRBJ2-7; possibly TRBD2 for D (5 bases). The V end lost 2 bases, the J end lost 5 bases, and 25 bases lay between the germline ends. CDR3 length equals 18 residues. Germline loops: CDR1 SNHLY, CDR2 FYNNEI. The CDR3 here is CASSEILRAGRVFNEQYF. The CDR3 nucleotides read TGTGCCAGCAGTGAAATATTGAGGGCAGGAAGGGTTTTTAACGAGCAGTACTTC.

J is TRBJ2-4 and V is TRBV9, with TRBD2 identical over 15 bases. The CDR3 is 18 residues long. Per germline, CDR1 SGDLS and CDR2 YYNGEE. V shed 3 bases and J 1 base; nucleotides not matched to a gene: 5. CDR3 nucleotides: TGTGCCAGCAGCGGGACTAGCGGGGGGGCCATGGCCAAAAACATTCAGTACTTC. Residues: CASSGTSGGAMAKNIQYF.

The gene calls are TRBV6-5 and TRBJ1-5; D might be TRBD1 (5 bases). The CDR3 has 16 residues. Trimming cost V 4 bases and J 2 bases, with 15 bases left between them. Per germline, CDR1 MNHEY and CDR2 SVGAGI. The CDR3: CASSWGRPTGNQPQHF. CDR3 sequence (DNA): TGTGCCAGCAGTTGGGGACGCCCAACGGGCAATCAGCCCCAGCATTTT.

CDR3: CASSVNRDSPTGELFF. CDR3 nucleotides: TGTGCCAGCAGCGTTAACCGGGACAGCCCCACCGGGGAGCTGTTTTTT. The chain employs TRBV9 and TRBJ2-2; 7 nucleotides agree with TRBD1. The trim removed 2 bases at V and 4 bases at J, leaving 8 bases unmatched. The germline V gene encodes CDR1 SGDLS and CDR2 YYNGEE. The CDR3 extends over 16 amino acids.

The chain employs TRBV11-2 and TRBJ1-3; 8 positions agree with TRBD1. The V segment lost 2 bases and the J segment 0 bases; nucleotides outside the gene matches: 9. The CDR3 covers 18 residues. Germline V gene sequence: CDR1 SGHAT, CDR2 FQNNGV. DNA for the CDR3: TGTGCCAGCAGCTTACCCCGAGGGACAGGCTACTCTGGAAACACCATATATTTT. Residues: CASSLPRGTGYSGNTIYF. Filled out from reference TRBV11-2 and TRBJ1-3, the complete variable domain reads EAGVAQSPRYKIIEKRQSVAFWCNPISGHATLYWYQQILGQGPKLLIQFQNNGVVDDSQLPKDRFSAERLKGVDSTLKIQPAKLEDSAVYLCASSLPRGTGYSGNTIYFGEGSWLTVV.

The table lists this clone with a count of one. This specimen includes other DNA sequences encoding the same CDR3. The genes are TRBV30 and TRBJ1-1, with D maybe TRBD1 (5 bases). Germline-derived CDR1 and CDR2 are GTSNPN and SVGIG (reference sequence). V was cut by 4 bases and J by 1 base, with 10 bases left in between. CDR3 length equals 13 residues. CDR3 sequence (DNA): TGTGCCTGGAAGGGACTGGGGAACACTGAAGCTTTCTTT. This translates into CAWKGLGNTEAFF.

This clone appeared a few times. The chain is built from TRBV7-9 and TRBJ1-3, with TRBD1 identical over 7 bases. The CDR3 sequence is 14 residues long. Unmatched junction bases numbered 6, after V lost 5 bases and J lost 5 bases. Per germline, CDR1 SEHNR and CDR2 FQNEAQ (reference sequence). This CDR3 is CASSGWTGRNTIYF. CDR3 bases: TGTGCCAGCAGCGGCTGGACAGGACGAAACACCATATATTTT.

This clone was seen a few times. The genes are TRBV7-9 and TRBJ1-4, with D uncertain. Looked up from germline, CDR1 is SEHNR and CDR2 is FQNEAQ (reference sequence). There are 15 residues in the CDR3. V lost 1 base and J 0 bases, leaving 6 bases between the germline ends. The CDR3 region has the DNA TGTGCCAGCAGCTTAGTTGAGTCAACTAATGAAAAACTGTTTTTT. Protein: CASSLVESTNEKLFF.